The rows below give T cell receptor beta chains drawn from one sample of a study of OX40 agonist ivuxolimab in advanced cancers. Produced via immunoSEQ multiplex PCR; TCRdb's table is partial and in-frame only. The sample includes fewer than 20,000 clones, over 75% seen only once; the top ten take about 26%. Specimen: CD4+ or CD8+ T cells sorted from blood, collected in a trial of the OX40 agonist ivuxolimab. The receptor set was obtained from an adult with an advanced solid tumor such as melanoma, head and neck, liver or kidney cancer. The CDR3 runs from the conserved cysteine through the conserved F or W. The D gene is left open where the match is weak. Clone size is stated in some rows and not others, as once, few, many or a class when expanded.

TRBD1	TRBJ2-7	NA	13	TRBV29-1	CSVQDRGIYEQYF	TGCAGCGTTCAGGACAGGGGGATCTACGAGCAGTACTTC
NA	TRBJ1-5	NA	17	TRBV19	CASSIGSGELSNQPQHF	TGTGCCAGTAGTATAGGAAGTGGCGAGCTTAGCAATCAGCCCCAGCATTTT
NA	TRBJ2-1	NA	13	TRBV19	CASSTVNYNEQFF	TGTGCCAGTAGTACCGTCAACTACAATGAGCAGTTCTTC
NA	TRBJ2-5	NA	14	TRBV7-9	CASSYRTAQETQYF	TGTGCCAGCAGCTACAGGACAGCTCAAGAGACCCAGTACTTC
NA	TRBJ2-1	NA	13	TRBV5-1	CASSLDVYNEQFF	TGCGCCAGCAGCTTGGATGTATACAATGAGCAGTTCTTC
NA	TRBJ1-5	NA	15	TRBV5-7	CASSLWGYSNQPQHF	TGTGCCAGCAGCTTGTGGGGGTATAGCAATCAGCCCCAGCATTTT
TRBD2	TRBJ2-1	NA	15	TRBV4-3	CASSQGSWGRDEQFF	TGCGCCAGCAGCCAGGGTAGCTGGGGGAGGGATGAGCAGTTCTTC
TRBD1	TRBJ1-5	NA	14	TRBV19	CASHLRGGNQPQHF	TGTGCCAGCCACCTCAGGGGGGGTAATCAGCCCCAGCATTTT
NA	TRBJ1-1	NA	14	TRBV4-1	CASSQQTRDTEAFF	TGCGCCAGCAGCCAACAGACAAGGGACACTGAAGCTTTCTTT
TRBD1	TRBJ1-2	NA	14	TRBV28	CASSSPGQGDGYTF	TGTGCCAGCAGTTCCCCGGGACAGGGAGATGGCTACACCTTC
NA	TRBJ2-5	NA	13	TRBV5-6	CASSPDPRETQYF	TGTGCCAGCAGCCCGGACCCACGAGAGACCCAGTACTTC
NA	TRBJ2-1	NA	10	TRBV7-9	CASSLDEQFF	TGTGCCAGCAGCTTAGATGAGCAGTTCTTC
TRBD1	TRBJ2-1	once	17	TRBV18	CASSPNRGLSSYNEQFF	TGTGCCAGCTCACCAAACAGGGGCCTAAGCTCCTACAATGAGCAGTTCTTC
TRBD1	TRBJ1-4	NA	14	TRBV10-3	CAISETGVPEKLFF	TGTGCCATCAGTGAGACAGGGGTCCCTGAAAAACTGTTTTTT
NA	TRBJ1-3	NA	15	TRBV4-1	CASSQPDSSGNTIYF	TGCGCCAGCAGCCAACCAGATAGCTCTGGAAACACCATATATTTT
NA	TRBJ2-7	once	15	TRBV7-9	CASSPPGTLLYEQYF	TGTGCCAGCAGCCCGCCCGGGACACTACTCTACGAGCAGTACTTC
TRBD2	TRBJ2-7	NA	15	TRBV4-3	CAGSQRGGATYEQYF	TGCGCCGGCAGCCAGCGCGGGGGGGCTACCTACGAGCAGTACTTC
TRBD1	TRBJ1-1	NA	16	TRBV13	CASSPDRGAMNTEAFF	TGTGCCAGCAGTCCGGACAGGGGGGCCATGAACACTGAAGCTTTCTTT
TRBD1	TRBJ1-2	NA	15	TRBV29-1	CSVGGQGMANYGYTF	TGCAGCGTTGGGGGACAGGGAATGGCGAACTATGGCTACACCTTC
TRBD1	TRBJ1-1	NA	13	TRBV4-1	CASSNTGATEAFF	TGCGCCAGCAGCAACACAGGGGCCACTGAAGCTTTCTTT
TRBD2	TRBJ2-1	medium-sized	15	TRBV9	CASSGIAGAYNEQFF	TGTGCCAGCAGCGGAATAGCGGGAGCCTACAATGAGCAGTTCTTC
NA	TRBJ2-3	NA	12	TRBV19	CASSIFPDTQYF	TGTGCCAGTAGTATATTTCCAGATACGCAGTATTTT
TRBD1	TRBJ2-7	NA	16	TRBV9	CASSSRSRDRGDEQYF	TGTGCCAGCAGCTCCCGGTCTAGGGACAGGGGTGACGAGCAGTACTTC
NA	TRBJ2-3	NA	13	TRBV7-9	CASSPLGADTQYF	TGTGCCAGCAGCCCCCTGGGGGCGGATACGCAGTATTTT
NA	TRBJ2-1	NA	12	TRBV11-2	CASQFSYNEQFF	TGTGCCAGCCAGTTCTCCTACAATGAGCAGTTCTTC
NA	TRBJ1-5	NA	15	TRBV4-3	CASSQERGGNQPQHF	TGCGCCAGCAGCCAAGAAAGAGGGGGCAATCAGCCCCAGCATTTT
NA	TRBJ1-1	NA	14	TRBV2	CASSGAEGSTEAFF	TGTGCCAGCAGTGGGGCGGAAGGGAGCACTGAAGCTTTCTTT
TRBD2	TRBJ2-7	NA	14	TRBV28	CASRGRGLAYEQYF	TGTGCCAGCAGGGGCCGGGGACTAGCCTACGAGCAGTACTTC
NA	TRBJ2-5	NA	14	TRBV7-9	CASSLVVAKETQYF	TGTGCCAGCAGCTTAGTAGTAGCTAAAGAGACCCAGTACTTC
TRBD2	TRBJ2-7	once	12	TRBV11-2	CASSEGLAIQYF	TGTGCCAGCAGCGAGGGACTAGCGATCCAGTACTTC
NA	TRBJ1-5	NA	15	TRBV9	CASSETGGSNQPQHF	TGTGCCAGCAGCGAGACTGGGGGAAGCAATCAGCCCCAGCATTTT
NA	TRBJ1-1	NA	13	TRBV9	CASSVVVTTEAFF	TGTGCCAGCAGCGTAGTAGTGACCACTGAAGCTTTCTTT
NA	TRBJ2-1	NA	14	TRBV9	CASSVEAGYNEQFF	TGTGCCAGCAGCGTTGAAGCAGGGTACAATGAGCAGTTCTTC
NA	TRBJ2-3	NA	14	TRBV10-2	CASSWNRVADTQYF	TGCGCCAGCAGTTGGAATAGGGTTGCGGATACGCAGTATTTT
NA	TRBJ2-1	NA	13	TRBV4-3	CASSQERFWEQFF	TGCGCCAGCAGCCAAGAACGCTTTTGGGAGCAGTTCTTC
TRBD2	TRBJ2-1	NA	15	TRBV29-1	CSVEESGLAGGGQFF	TGCAGCGTTGAAGAGTCGGGACTAGCGGGGGGTGGGCAGTTCTTC
TRBD1	TRBJ2-6	NA	18	TRBV5-1	CASSFSGTGPSWANVLTF	TGCGCCAGCAGCTTTTCCGGGACAGGGCCGTCGTGGGCCAACGTCCTGACTTTC
NA	TRBJ2-5	NA	14	TRBV6-5	CASSTRGARGTQYF	TGTGCCAGCAGCACTCGGGGGGCGAGAGGGACCCAGTACTTC
TRBD1	TRBJ1-2	NA	15	TRBV7-9	CASSLSPTGIEGYTF	TGTGCCAGCAGTTTAAGCCCGACAGGGATTGAGGGCTACACCTTC
TRBD1	TRBJ2-7	medium-sized	15	TRBV4-1	CASTPGQGEGYEQYF	TGCGCCAGCACCCCCGGACAGGGGGAAGGGTACGAGCAGTACTTC
NA	TRBJ2-7	few	12	TRBV5-1	CASSPNRDEQYF	TGCGCCAGCAGTCCTAACCGAGACGAGCAGTACTTC
TRBD2	TRBJ2-5	NA	14	TRBV18	CASSQTSAQETQYF	TGTGCCAGCTCACAGACTAGCGCACAAGAGACCCAGTACTTC
NA	TRBJ1-2	once	13	TRBV5-8	CASSRGQPYGYTF	TGTGCCAGCAGCCGAGGACAGCCCTATGGCTACACCTTC
NA	TRBJ2-5	NA	15	TRBV11-2	CASSLDAARVETQYF	TGTGCCAGCAGCTTAGATGCGGCCAGGGTGGAGACCCAGTACTTC
NA	TRBJ2-1	NA	15	TRBV11-2	CASSLPRAGYNEQFF	TGTGCCAGCAGCTTACCCCGGGCAGGGTACAATGAGCAGTTCTTC
NA	TRBJ2-1	NA	13	TRBV11-2	CASSSLRGQEQFF	TGTGCCAGCAGCTCTCTCCGGGGCCAGGAGCAGTTCTTC
NA	TRBJ1-2	NA	14	TRBV5-1	CASSQRGGTYGYTF	TGCGCCAGCAGCCAACGGGGCGGAACCTATGGCTACACCTTC
TRBD2	TRBJ2-5	NA	17	TRBV5-4	CASSLAGLAGRQETQYF	TGTGCCAGCAGCTTGGCCGGACTAGCGGGGCGCCAAGAGACCCAGTACTTC
TRBD1	TRBJ2-7	once	13	TRBV11-2	CASNVGQGDEQYF	TGTGCCAGCAACGTCGGACAGGGCGACGAGCAGTACTTC
NA	TRBJ1-2	NA	13	TRBV7-2	CASSLGWGDGYTF	TGTGCCAGCAGCTTAGGGTGGGGTGATGGCTACACCTTC
TRBD1	TRBJ1-4	NA	16	TRBV5-4	CASSTLGQGAYEKLFF	TGTGCCAGCAGCACCCTGGGACAGGGGGCGTATGAAAAACTGTTTTTT
NA	TRBJ2-1	NA	14	TRBV11-2	CASSLVASDNEQFF	TGTGCCAGCAGCTTAGTCGCTAGCGACAATGAGCAGTTCTTC
TRBD2	TRBJ2-1	NA	15	TRBV4-3	CASSPLAGDYNEQFF	TGCGCCAGCAGCCCGCTAGCGGGGGACTACAATGAGCAGTTCTTC
NA	TRBJ2-1	NA	16	TRBV5-6	CASSLGAARTTDEQFF	TGTGCCAGCAGCTTGGGGGCCGCAAGGACTACCGATGAGCAGTTCTTC